The 5 T cell receptor beta chains presented below share a single source sample, sequenced in a study of control samples from healthy donors and cancer patients. Measured with immunoSEQ multiplex PCR; TCRdb has only the in-frame clones, and not every one. The sample records roughly 370,000 clones, 80% to 95% being singletons. The sample comprised PBMCs. Receptors originate from a man aged 40-49 years with head and neck cancer.

V is TRBV28 and J is TRBJ2-1, with 7 bases identical to TRBD1. Per germline, CDR1 MDHEN and CDR2 SYDVKM. V shed 5 bases, J shed 9 bases, and the junction held 16 bases outside the gene matches. This CDR3 has 16 amino acids. CDR3 sequence (DNA): TGTGCCAGCAGTCCCCTGGGACAGCCGGGCAGGAGTGAGCAGTTCTTC. This sequence encodes CASSPLGQPGRSEQFF.

The chain carries TRBV7-3 and TRBJ1-3; D is perhaps TRBD1 (6 bases). The CDR3 is 14 residues long. V shed 5 bases and J shed 0 bases, with 8 bases lying between them. The germline CDR1 and CDR2 sequences are SGHTA and FQGTGA. CDR3 nucleotide sequence: TGTGCCAGCAGCCCGGACAGCTCTGGAAACACCATATATTTT. Protein: CASSPDSSGNTIYF.

This chain joins TRBV6-2 or TRBV6-3 and TRBJ2-1; no clear D gene. V shed 4 bases and J shed 1 base, with 14 bases lying between them. The germline gives CDR1 MNHEY, CDR2 SVGEGT. CDR3 length: 16 residues. The chain's CDR3 is CASSSPPRSSYNEQFF. Written as DNA, the CDR3 is TGTGCCAGCAGTTCCCCTCCGAGGAGTTCCTACAATGAGCAGTTCTTC.

In DNA, the CDR3 is TGTGCCAGCAGCCTCGCCGACCACAGCAGACACACGTTGGACAATGAGCAGTTCTTC. The encoded protein is CASSLADHSRHTLDNEQFF. The chain links TRBV21-1 to TRBJ2-1; TRBD1 reflects the table's D call only, with no check against the DNA. TRBV21-1 is described as a pseudogene. The CDR3 is made up of 19 amino acids.

The chain has TRBV27 and TRBJ2-7; D call uncertain. The CDR3 sequence is 16 residues long. V was trimmed by 7 bases and J by 5 bases, leaving 24 bases between them. In germline, CDR1 is MNHEY, CDR2 SMNVEV (reference sequence). CDR3 sequence reads: CASNSIGVSAPNEQYF. CDR3 nucleotide sequence: TGTGCCAGCAACTCCATAGGCGTTTCAGCCCCTAACGAGCAGTACTTC.